This T cell receptor beta chain was observed in a study of blood T cell repertoires in COVID-19. The CDR3 is made up of 15 amino acids. The ends were cut back, 0 bases at V and 2 bases at J, with 11 bases in the middle. Germline V lookup: CDR1 SGDLS, CDR2 YYNGEE. Repertoires were generated with immunoSEQ multiplex PCR, while TCRdb's copy carries only in-frame clones and drops some. The sample holds 150,000 to 200,000 clones, around 89% seen once. The clonotype comes from a man aged 60 to 75 with acute or convalescent COVID-19. The sample was peripheral blood. The genes are TRBV9 and TRBJ1-1; a possible D gene is TRBD1 (5 bases). The CDR3 DNA reads TGTGCCAGCAGCGTAGAGGTGACAGCAAACACTGAAGCTTTCTTT. Protein: CASSVEVTANTEAFF.